The rows below give T cell receptor beta chains drawn from one sample of a study of human T cells and chemical hapten exposure. TCRdb used MiXCR to reprocess the reads, holding one entry per CDR3 protein. This sample has about 120,000 distinct CDR3 sequences; 8.5% occur once, and the top ten carry around 1.5%. Sequencing used whole blood. The receptors were sampled from a human donor in good health. Some clones in this sample may be carry-over from other donors' samples. The CDR3 runs from the conserved cysteine through the conserved F or W. D genes are given only for firm matches. For some rows the clone size is stated as once, few or many, or as a class when expanded; others skip it.

.	TRBJ2-3	TRBD1	TRBV25-1	CASSTGRQGAPDTQYF	TGTGCCAGCAGTACGGGGCGGCAGGGGGCGCCGGATACGCAGTATTTT
many	TRBJ2-7	.	TRBV20-1	CSAVGGVEQYF	TGCAGTGCTGTGGGGGGCGTAGAGCAGTACTTC
few	TRBJ2-7	TRBD1	TRBV6-5	CASKLGGGTGGTYEQYF	TGTGCCAGCAAGCTCGGAGGCGGGACAGGGGGCACTTACGAGCAGTACTTC
.	TRBJ2-7	TRBD1	TRBV4-3	CASSQGGGQGNYEQYF	TGCGCCAGCAGCCAAGGGGGGGGACAGGGGAACTACGAGCAGTACTTC
few	TRBJ2-5	.	TRBV7-9	CASSFRLGETQYF	TGTGCCAGCAGCTTTCGATTGGGAGAGACCCAGTACTTC
.	TRBJ2-3	TRBD2	TRBV20-1	CSARGPSGATDTQYF	TGCAGTGCTAGAGGGCCTAGCGGGGCCACAGATACGCAGTATTTT
.	TRBJ2-1	.	TRBV30	CAWITPNSYNEQFF	TGTGCCTGGATAACACCTAACTCCTACAATGAGCAGTTCTTC
many	TRBJ1-1	.	TRBV9	CASSPPSHLNTEAFF	TGTGCCAGCAGCCCCCCCTCTCACCTGAACACTGAAGCTTTCTTT
few	TRBJ2-7	.	TRBV7-2	CASSLMAIQGDEQYF	TGTGCCAGCAGCTTAATGGCGATCCAGGGCGACGAGCAGTACTTC
.	TRBJ2-7	TRBD1	TRBV15	CATKRSGQAYEQYF	TGTGCCACCAAGAGGTCAGGACAGGCCTACGAGCAGTACTTC
.	TRBJ1-5	.	TRBV12-3/TRBV12-4	CASSWSPAQPQHF	TGTGCCAGCAGTTGGAGTCCGGCCCAGCCCCAGCATTTT
.	TRBJ2-3	TRBD2	TRBV18	CASSITSGSGTDTQYF	TGTGCCAGCTCAATTACTAGCGGGAGCGGCACAGATACGCAGTATTTT
many	TRBJ2-2	.	TRBV5-6	CASSEGTGELFF	TGTGCCAGCAGTGAGGGGACCGGGGAGCTGTTTTTT
many	TRBJ1-5	.	TRBV12-5	CASGRVGSNQPQHF	TGTGCTAGTGGCCGTGTAGGGAGCAATCAGCCCCAGCATTTT
.	TRBJ1-5	.	TRBV6-1	CASSEGWGSNQPQHF	TGTGCCAGCAGTGAAGGTTGGGGGTCCAATCAGCCCCAGCATTTT
.	TRBJ2-1	TRBD2	TRBV6-1	CASSESLAGVSGSPYNEQFF	TGTGCCAGCAGTGAAAGCCTAGCGGGAGTATCAGGAAGCCCCTACAATGAGCAGTTCTTC
.	TRBJ2-1	.	TRBV11-1	CASSLATSRGFYNEQFF	TGTGCCAGCAGCTTAGCTACCTCCAGGGGTTTCTACAATGAGCAGTTCTTC
many	TRBJ1-2	.	TRBV9	CASSVRGRGSNYGYTF	TGTGCCAGCAGCGTACGCGGCAGGGGTTCCAACTATGGCTACACCTTC
.	TRBJ1-4	.	TRBV7-2	CASSRWGGLATNEKLFF	TGTGCCAGCAGCCGATGGGGGGGACTCGCAACTAATGAAAAACTGTTTTTT
few	TRBJ2-1	.	TRBV20-1	CSARGLTPNEQFF	TGCAGTGCTAGAGGGTTAACACCCAATGAGCAGTTCTTC
many	TRBJ2-5	.	TRBV19	CASSIRGIQETQYF	TGTGCCAGTAGTATCCGAGGGATCCAAGAGACCCAGTACTTC
.	TRBJ2-1	.	TRBV5-4	CASSSIRGDEQFF	TGTGCCAGCAGCTCAATTAGGGGGGATGAGCAGTTCTTC